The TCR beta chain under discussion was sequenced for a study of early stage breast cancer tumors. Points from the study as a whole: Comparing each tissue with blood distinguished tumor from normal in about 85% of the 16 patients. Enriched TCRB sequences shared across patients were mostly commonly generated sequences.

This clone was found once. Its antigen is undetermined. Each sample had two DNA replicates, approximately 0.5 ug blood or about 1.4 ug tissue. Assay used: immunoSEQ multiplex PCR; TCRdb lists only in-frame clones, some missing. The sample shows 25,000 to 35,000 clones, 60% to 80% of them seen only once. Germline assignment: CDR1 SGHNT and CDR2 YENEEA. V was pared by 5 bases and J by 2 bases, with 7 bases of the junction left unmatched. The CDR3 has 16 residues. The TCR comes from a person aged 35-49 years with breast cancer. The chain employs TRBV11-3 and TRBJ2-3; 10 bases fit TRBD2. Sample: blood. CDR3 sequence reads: CASSVRLAGSTDTQYF. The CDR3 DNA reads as TGTGCCAGCAGCGTACGACTAGCGGGTTCCACAGATACGCAGTATTTT.